The subject of this entry is one T cell receptor beta chain. The target antigen is unknown. Germline lookup yields CDR1 PRHDT and CDR2 FYEKMQ (reference sequence). Trimming took 5 bases from V and 5 from J; bases not matched to a gene: 7. The CDR3 runs to 15 residues. The data originate from a study of cytomegalovirus exposure and HLA in healthy donors. Study-level results: Rarity characterized most TCR sequences, yet some public TCRs appeared in many donors. Later genetic work tied a missense DCLRE1C variant to beta-chain V and J trimming.

PCR primers comprised 60 Vbeta and 13 Jbeta primers. Sequencing was performed with immunoSEQ multiplex PCR; in TCRdb, only in-frame clones are kept and a portion is missing. This table has 100,000 to 150,000 clones, around 80% appearing once. The sample consisted of PBMCs. The source of this sequence is a man aged 50 to 59 in good health and CMV-seronegative. This chain connects TRBV13 to TRBJ2-1, with 9 nucleotides matching TRBD1. In nucleotides, the CDR3 is TGTGCCAGCAGCGTCCGGGACAGGGTCCACAATGAGCAGTTCTTC. It yields the protein CASSVRDRVHNEQFF.